A selection of T cell receptor beta chains follows, all from one sample in a study of T cells in Graves' hyperthyroidism and ophthalmopathy. MiXCR, applied by TCRdb to the multiplex PCR reads, yields one record per CDR3 protein. The sample lists more than 500,000 distinct CDR3 sequences, more than 15% seen once, with 25% to 30% in the top ten. Specimen: blood. The origin of the receptors is a woman aged 30 to 39 with Graves' ophthalmopathy. The CDR3 runs from the conserved cysteine through the conserved F or W. D genes are given only for firm matches. Size is omitted from some rows. Given values are once, few, many or a class for expanded clones.

TRBJ2-7,TRBD1,TRBV18,many,TGTGCCAGCCGAGTCACCGGAGGACAGGGGTCGCGCGAGCAGTACTTC,CASRVTGGQGSREQYF
TRBJ2-1,.,TRBV12-3/TRBV12-4,many,TGTGCCAGCAGTTTAGGAGAGTACAATGAGCAGTTCTTC,CASSLGEYNEQFF
TRBJ2-4,.,TRBV11-2,many,TGTGCCAGCAGCTTAGAACCCAAAAACATTCAGTACTTC,CASSLEPKNIQYF
TRBJ2-1,TRBD2,TRBV6-1,.,TGTGCCACCAAAGCGGGAGGAAATGAGCAGTTCTTC,CATKAGGNEQFF
TRBJ1-1,.,TRBV2,many,TGTGCCAGCATGGGGGTTGAAGCTTTCTTT,CASMGVEAFF
TRBJ2-3,.,TRBV6-1,few,TGTGCCAGCATGAATGCGAGGAGGCTCATTGATACGCAGTATTTT,CASMNARRLIDTQYF
TRBJ1-5,TRBD1,TRBV3-1,many,TGTGCCAGCAGCCAAGATCAGGGACAGGGGGGTCAGCCCCAGCATTTT,CASSQDQGQGGQPQHF
TRBJ1-1,TRBD1,TRBV27,few,TGTGCCAGCAGTTTATCCCCGACAGGGAAATTAGAAGCTTTCTTT,CASSLSPTGKLEAFF
TRBJ1-5,TRBD1,TRBV28,.,TGTGCCAGCAGTTCAGCGACAGGGCCTCGCTATGGACCCCAGCATTTT,CASSSATGPRYGPQHF
TRBJ2-3,TRBD1,TRBV12-3/TRBV12-4,.,TGTGCCAGCAGTTTAGCAGGACAGGGCCCGCAGTATTTT,CASSLAGQGPQYF
TRBJ1-6,.,TRBV4-1,many,TGCGCCAGCAGCCAAGATTCGCAGGGACCACCCCTCCACTTT,CASSQDSQGPPLHF
TRBJ2-1,TRBD2,TRBV4-1,few,TGCGCCAGCAGCCAAGTAAGGGGACTAGCGAATGAGCAGTTCTTC,CASSQVRGLANEQFF
TRBJ2-5,TRBD2,TRBV3-1,many,TGTGCCAGCAGCCAAGGCGGAGCGGGAGGTGGAGAGACCCAGTACTTC,CASSQGGAGGGETQYF
TRBJ2-1,TRBD2,TRBV20-1,once,TGCAGTGGAGCGGGAGCGAATGAGCAGTTCTTC,CSGAGANEQFF